The 8 T cell receptor beta chains below all came from one sample that was sequenced in a study of identical twins. TCRdb reprocessed the 5' RACE reads with MiXCR, giving one entry per CDR3 protein. The repertoire consists of roughly 1,500,000 distinct CDR3 sequences, with under 35% occurring once and the leading ten covering more than 0.25%. Sequences were obtained from cord blood. The receptors shown here come from a newborn girl in good health.

The J gene is TRBJ2-7, the V gene TRBV6-1; D gene ambiguous. The CDR3 spans 15 residues. Trimming stripped 1 base from V and 0 bases from J, with 10 bases between. Germline CDR1 reads MNHNS; CDR2 reads SASEGT. CDR3 loop: CASSEEGNPSYEQYF. CDR3 nucleotides: TGTGCCAGCAGTGAAGAGGGCAATCCCTCCTACGAGCAGTACTTC.

This chain links TRBV20-1 with TRBJ1-6, with 7 positions matching TRBD1. Germline loops: CDR1 DFQATT, CDR2 SNEGSKA (reference sequence). The trim removed 0 bases at V and 2 bases at J, leaving 7 bases unmatched. CDR3 size: 17 residues. CDR3 region: CSARDRKTGTYNSPLHF. The DNA of the CDR3 is TGCAGTGCTAGAGATCGTAAGACAGGGACCTATAATTCACCCCTCCACTTT.

The chain joins TRBV20-1 to TRBJ2-1; 7 bases map to TRBD2. With 3 bases clipped from V and 0 bases from J, the junction kept 11 bases outside the gene matches. CDR1 DFQATT and CDR2 SNEGSKA come from the germline V gene (reference sequence). CDR3 length: 17 residues. CDR3 nucleotide sequence: TGCAGTGCTAGGCGGGGAATTGGGGGGGGCTCCTACAATGAGCAGTTCTTC. The encoded protein is CSARRGIGGGSYNEQFF.

This CDR3 reads CASSLAGLAGGTTYNEQYF. CDR3 coding DNA: TGTGCCAGCAGCTTGGCGGGACTAGCGGGAGGGACAACCTACAATGAGCAGTACTTC. The J gene is TRBJ2-1, the V gene TRBV5-8; the match to TRBD2 covers 16 bases. Judging by the DNA end, TRBJ2-7 fits better; the J call may be wrong. CDR3 length: 19 residues. The germline V gene encodes CDR1 SGHTS and CDR2 YDEGEE.

This clonotype was detected only a few times. The J gene is TRBJ1-1, the V gene TRBV5-1, with 8 bases lining up with TRBD1. Germline CDR1 reads SGHRS; CDR2 reads YFSETQ. V dropped 0 bases and J dropped 5; count of bases not matched to a gene: 9. The CDR3 loop spans 16 amino acids. The CDR3 coding sequence is TGCGCCAGCAGCTTGGTATACAGGGGGAGAGAGACTGAAGCTTTCTTT. Translation: CASSLVYRGRETEAFF.

This clonotype was seen at least ten times. J is TRBJ2-1 and V is TRBV20-1; D unclear. CDR3 length: 14 residues. Between the trimmed V and J ends, which lost 3 bases and 2 bases, there was a span of 11 bases. Germline V CDR1 and CDR2: DFQATT, SNEGSKA (reference sequence). CDR3 sequence: CSASLSGTYNEQFF. The CDR3 DNA reads TGCAGTGCTAGCCTAAGTGGGACCTACAATGAGCAGTTCTTC.

This rearrangement joins TRBV3-1 to TRBJ2-1; maybe TRBD2 (6 bases). The V end lost 4 bases, the J end lost 3 bases, and 19 bases lay between the germline ends. The CDR3 totals 17 residues. CDR1 and CDR2 from the germline V gene are LGHDT and YNNKEL (reference sequence). In DNA, the CDR3 is TGTGCCAGCAGCCCCCTAAGACACGGGAGATTCTACAATGAGCAGTTCTTC. This translates into CASSPLRHGRFYNEQFF.

This clonotype was detected ten times or more. This chain uses TRBV10-3 with TRBJ2-3, with D perhaps TRBD1 (6 bases). Looked up from germline, CDR1 is ENHRY and CDR2 is SYGVKD. This CDR3 contains 15 residues. Trimming cost V 3 bases and J 3 bases, with 13 bases left between them. DNA of the CDR3: TGTGCCATCAGTGATCGCCAGGGGAGTACAGATACGCAGTATTTT. It specifies CAISDRQGSTDTQYF.